What follows are 18 T cell receptor beta chains derived from one specimen sequenced in a study of a mutant IDH1 vaccine in newly diagnosed glioma. Assay: immunoSEQ multiplex PCR; the TCRdb copy retains only in-frame clones and omits some. The table has approximately 70,000 clones, approximately 85% seen once; the top ten hold around 8.8%. The time point is: baseline, week 1 (first vaccination visit). Treatment of the sample: pre-vaccination baseline after standard-of-care therapy. The sample consisted of PBMCs, taken from a glioma patient treated with radiotherapy, temozolomide or both. These receptors were obtained from a man aged 45-65 years with glioma.

The sample holds one count of this clone. This chain uses TRBV6-5 with TRBJ1-2, with a possible D match to TRBD1 (5 bases). This CDR3 contains 16 residues. Trimming removed 2 bases from V and 4 bases from J, with 17 bases in between. CDR1 is MNHEY and CDR2 is SVGAGI in the germline V gene. This CDR3 is CASSYGGNLVGYGYTF. CDR3 nucleotide sequence: TGTGCCAGCAGTTACGGGGGGAATCTTGTCGGCTATGGCTACACCTTC.

This clone has a handful of counts. J is TRBJ1-1 and V is TRBV2; D is possibly TRBD1 (5 bases). The CDR3 has 12 amino acids. V was pared by 8 bases and J by 6 bases, with 13 bases between. The germline V gene encodes CDR1 SNHLY and CDR2 FYNNEI. For the CDR3, the DNA is TGTGCCAGCCTTGGGACTATCGCTGAAGCTTTCTTT. Its translation: CASLGTIAEAFF.

The V gene is TRBV2, the J gene TRBJ2-3; 9 bases align to TRBD1. This CDR3 is built from 15 residues. Germline V lookup: CDR1 SNHLY, CDR2 FYNNEI. J lost 5 bases, V lost 4 bases, and 7 bases had no gene match. This chain's CDR3 is CASSATGGKGDTQYF. The CDR3 DNA reads as TGTGCCAGCAGTGCCACAGGGGGCAAGGGAGATACGCAGTATTTT.

The genes are TRBV4-2 and TRBJ1-5; TRBD1 agrees at 7 bases. Germline lookup yields CDR1 LGHNA and CDR2 YNFKEQ. V was pared by 0 bases and J by 3 bases, with 11 bases of the junction left unmatched. The CDR3 has 18 residues. The chain's CDR3 is CASSQDPGQGDYNQPQHF. The CDR3 DNA sequence: TGTGCCAGCAGCCAAGACCCCGGGCAGGGGGACTACAATCAGCCCCAGCATTTT.

V gene TRBV29-1 combines with J gene TRBJ1-2; no clear D. Trimming removed 5 bases at V and 5 bases at J, with 12 bases between. Germline V gene sequence: CDR1 SQVTM, CDR2 ANQGSEA. The CDR3 is 12 residues long. The CDR3 nucleotides are TGCAGCGTTCGAGTGGGAAGGTATGGCTACACCTTC. The encoded protein is CSVRVGRYGYTF.

The J gene is TRBJ1-1, the V gene TRBV27; tentatively, D is TRBD1 (5 bases). There are 13 residues in the CDR3. Germline-derived CDR1 and CDR2 are MNHEY and SMNVEV (reference sequence). Trimming removed 5 bases from V and 0 bases from J, with 7 bases in between. The CDR3 protein is CASSQQVNTEAFF. The CDR3 nucleotides are TGTGCCAGCAGTCAACAGGTGAACACTGAAGCTTTCTTT.

This clone was detected only a few times. This chain uses TRBV6-5 with TRBJ1-2; D is undetermined. CDR3 length: 11 amino acids. CDR1 is MNHEY, CDR2 SVGAGI, per germline. Trimming removed 8 bases at V and 1 base at J, with 5 bases between. The CDR3 here is CASWGNYGYTF. The CDR3, as DNA: TGTGCCAGCTGGGGTAACTATGGCTACACCTTC.

The chain has TRBV6-5 and TRBJ2-1; a weak D match, TRBD2 (5 bases). The CDR3 length is 11 residues. V shed 8 bases and J shed 4 bases, with 6 bases lying between them. Germline CDR1 is MNHEY and CDR2 is SVGAGI. The CDR3 nucleotides read TGTGCCAGCCGGGGATACAATGAGCAGTTCTTC. It is translated as CASRGYNEQFF.

The gene calls are TRBV7-8 and TRBJ2-4; D might be TRBD2 (7 bases). V was shortened by 5 bases and J by 1 base, with 18 bases between the two germline ends. This CDR3 contains 17 residues. Per the germline V gene, CDR1 is SGHVS and CDR2 is FQNEAQ. The CDR3 DNA follows: TGTGCCAGCAGCCCCTTCTCGCGGGGGCTGGCCAAAAACATTCAGTACTTC. This codes for CASSPFSRGLAKNIQYF.

This sequence joins TRBV18 and TRBJ2-2; TRBD2 is a possible D gene (7 bases). CDR1 KGHSH and CDR2 LQKENI come from the germline V gene. V dropped 3 bases and J dropped 1 base, with 12 bases sitting between them. The length of the CDR3 is 16 residues. The CDR3 DNA is TGTGCCAGCTCACCGGGGGGGGCCGTGAACACCGGGGAGCTGTTTTTT. Its translation is CASSPGGAVNTGELFF.

The chain employs TRBV25-1 and TRBJ2-1; 10 nucleotides agree with TRBD2. Trimming at V came to 2 bases and at J to 12 bases, leaving 13 bases not matched to a gene. Germline assignment: CDR1 MGHDK and CDR2 SYGVNS. CDR3 size: 16 residues. The CDR3 nucleotides are TGTGCCAGCAGTGAAAAAAGGACTAGCGGAGCCAGGCGGCAGTTCTTC. This codes for CASSEKRTSGARRQFF.

This rearrangement joins TRBV28 to TRBJ1-2; D not resolved. The V gene's germline CDR1 is MDHEN and CDR2 SYDVKM. Trimming took 5 bases from V and 4 from J, leaving 5 bases between them. The CDR3 has 11 residues. The CDR3 DNA reads TGTGCCAGCAGTGCCCTCTATGGCTACACCTTC. This encodes CASSALYGYTF.

This chain joins TRBV6-1 and TRBJ1-5; possibly TRBD1 for D (6 bases). This CDR3 is built from 16 residues. CDR1 is MNHNS and CDR2 is SASEGT in the germline V gene. The V end was cut by 0 bases, the J end by 6 bases, with 15 bases between. CDR3 region: CASSEALARGRQPQHF. CDR3 coding DNA: TGTGCCAGCAGTGAAGCTTTGGCCAGGGGACGTCAGCCCCAGCATTTT.

The genes are TRBV28 and TRBJ1-4; D not resolved. Per germline, CDR1 MDHEN and CDR2 SYDVKM. The germline V and J ends were trimmed by 8 bases and 3 bases, with 10 bases remaining between them. The CDR3 has 13 residues. The CDR3 reads CASLSGANEKLFF. The CDR3 nucleotides read TGTGCCAGCCTCTCTGGGGCTAATGAAAAACTGTTTTTT.

The chain recombines TRBV1 with TRBJ2-2; the table's D call, TRBD2, was not checked against the DNA. TRBV1 is a pseudogene. The CDR3 contains 17 residues. CDR3 region: CTSSRDTAGGLTGELFF. CDR3 nucleotide sequence: TGCACCAGCAGCCGAGACACAGCGGGGGGGCTCACCGGGGAGCTGTTTTTT.

This clone was seen a single time. This chain connects TRBV5-6 to TRBJ1-1; D ambiguous. Germline V gives CDR1 SGHDT, CDR2 YYEEEE. V was trimmed by 0 bases and J by 11 bases, leaving 11 bases between them. The CDR3 has 12 residues. The CDR3 is CASSLVSSGAFF. CDR3 DNA sequence: TGTGCCAGCAGCTTGGTGAGCTCGGGTGCTTTCTTT. Full variable domain (outside the CDR3, taken from reference TRBV5-6 and TRBJ1-1): DAGVTQSPTHLIKTRGQQVTLRCSPKSGHDTVSWYQQALGQGPQFIFQYYEEEERQRGNFPDRFSGHQFPNYSSELNVNALLLGDSALYLCASSLVSSGAFFGQGTRLTVV.

This clone has a handful of counts. The rearrangement joins TRBV5-4 to TRBJ2-7; D is uncertain. Germline CDR1 reads SGHNT; CDR2 reads YYREEE (reference sequence). The CDR3 has 13 residues. Trimming took 4 bases from V and 0 from J, leaving 8 bases between them. Here the CDR3 DNA reads TGTGCCAGCAGCACCTCGAGCTCCTACGAGCAGTACTTC. Its translation: CASSTSSSYEQYF.

This clone was observed once. The CDR3 reads CAWNGGAGETQYF. DNA of the CDR3: TGTGCCTGGAATGGGGGGGCCGGAGAGACCCAGTACTTC. The rearrangement uses TRBV30 and TRBJ2-5; D may be TRBD2 (7 bases). The CDR3 covers 13 residues. CDR1 GTSNPN and CDR2 SVGIG come from the germline V gene (reference sequence). V lost 4 bases and J 4 bases, leaving 13 bases between the germline ends.